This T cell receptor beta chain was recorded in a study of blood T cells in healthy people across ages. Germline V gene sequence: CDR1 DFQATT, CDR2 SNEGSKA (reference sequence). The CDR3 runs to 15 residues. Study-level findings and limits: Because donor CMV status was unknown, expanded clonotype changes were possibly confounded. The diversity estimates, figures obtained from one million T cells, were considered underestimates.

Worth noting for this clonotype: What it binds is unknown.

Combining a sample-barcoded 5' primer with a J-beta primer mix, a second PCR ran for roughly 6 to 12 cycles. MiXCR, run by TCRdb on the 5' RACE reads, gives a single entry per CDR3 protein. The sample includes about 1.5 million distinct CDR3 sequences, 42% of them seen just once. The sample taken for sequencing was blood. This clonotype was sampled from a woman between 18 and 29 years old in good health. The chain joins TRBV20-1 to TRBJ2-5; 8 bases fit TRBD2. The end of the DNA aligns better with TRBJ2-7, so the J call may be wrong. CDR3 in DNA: TGCAGTGCTAGTGGGCCAGCGGGAGATTCCGACGAGCAGTACTTC. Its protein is CSASGPAGDSDEQYF.